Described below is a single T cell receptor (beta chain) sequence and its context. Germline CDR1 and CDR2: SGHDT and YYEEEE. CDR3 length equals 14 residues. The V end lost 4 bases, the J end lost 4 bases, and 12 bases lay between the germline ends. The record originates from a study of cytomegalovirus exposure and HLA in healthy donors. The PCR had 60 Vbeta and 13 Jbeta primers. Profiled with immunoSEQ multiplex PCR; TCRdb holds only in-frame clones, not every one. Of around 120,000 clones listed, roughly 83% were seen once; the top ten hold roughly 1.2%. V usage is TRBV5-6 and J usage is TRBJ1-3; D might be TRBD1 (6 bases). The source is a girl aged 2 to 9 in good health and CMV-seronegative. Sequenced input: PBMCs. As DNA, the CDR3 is TGTGCCAGCAGCCACAGGGAATCCGGAAACACCATATATTTT. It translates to CASSHRESGNTIYF.